Described below is a single T cell receptor beta chain sequence and its context. What it binds is not known. An end of the junction differs from the germline gene, which may be a read error. This specimen comes from a study of Ad26.COV2.S vaccination and SARS-CoV-2 variants. General observations from the study: For non-spike TCRs, breadth in vaccine recipients resembled that in placebo recipients. Vaccine recipients had higher spike-specific TCR breadth than placebo recipients.

The sample's treatment: 15 to 20 received Ad26.COV2.S at low or high dose, single or two shots; roughly five received placebo; per-sample allocation not given. Sampling took place 63 days after the first vaccine or placebo injection. Sequencing used immunoSEQ multiplex PCR; TCRdb keeps in-frame clones, though not all of them. The sample lists 360,000 or so clones; around 87% were seen once. This TCR derives from a person between 18 and 60 years old who received the Ad26.COV2.S COVID-19 vaccine or a placebo. The sample consisted of peripheral blood, taken in a trial of Ad26.COV2.S vaccine versus placebo.

CDR3 DNA: TGTGCTAGCAGCTTGGCGGGGGGCTCAGATACGCAGTATTTT. As protein: CASSLAGGSDTQYF. The chain uses TRBV7-7 and TRBJ2-3, with 8 positions matching TRBD2. CDR1 is SSHAT, CDR2 FNYEAQ, per germline (reference sequence). The CDR3 length is 14 residues.